Below, 18 T cell receptor beta chains from the same sample are listed, as sequenced in a study of tumor and adjacent non-tumor tissue in lung cancer. Three rounds of nested PCR, following a modified ARM-PCR protocol, produced the TCRbeta library. One entry per CDR3 protein, called by TCRdb with MiXCR from the multiplex PCR reads. Among 90,000 to 120,000 distinct CDR3 sequences, roughly 60% were seen once, and the ten largest hold around a fifth. RNA was extracted from bulk tissue without any cell sorting. The normal lung tissue was taken more than 3 cm from the tumor edge. Sequencing input: distant non-tumor lung tissue. Receptors originate from a man aged 30-40 years with non-small cell lung cancer.

Remarks on this clonotype: One end of the junction does not line up with germline, which may come from a read error. The chain employs TRBV28 and TRBJ2-7, with 10 bases matching TRBD2. The CDR3 spans 14 residues. CDR1 MDHEN and CDR2 SYDVKM come from the germline V gene. The CDR3 reads CASSLAGDSYVQYF. The CDR3 region has the DNA TGTGCCAGCAGTCTAGCGGGAGACTCCTACGTGCAGTACTTC. Full variable domain (remainder filled in from reference TRBV28 and TRBJ2-7): DVKVTQSSRYLVKRTGEKVFLECVQDMDHENMFWYRQDPGLGLRLIYFSYDVKMKEKGDIPEGYSVSREKKERFSLILESASTNQTSMYLCASSLAGDSYVQYFGPGTRLTVT.

Details on this clonotype: One end of the junction is discordant with germline, which a read error may explain. V is TRBV11-1 and J is TRBJ2-4, with a tentative D call TRBD1 (5 bases). Germline values: CDR1 SGHAT, CDR2 FQDESV (reference sequence). This CDR3 is 16 amino acids long. The CDR3 region is CTSTHSGRATKNIQPF. DNA of the CDR3: TGTACCAGCACCCACTCAGGCAGGGCGACCAAAAACATTCAGCCCTTC. The complete variable domain, with remaining parts taken from reference TRBV11-1 and TRBJ2-4, reads EAEVAQSPRYKITEKSQAVAFWCDPISGHATLYWYRQILGQGPELLVQFQDESVVDDSQLPKDRFSAERLKGVDSTLKIQPAELGDSAMYLCTSTHSGRATKNIQPFGAGTRLSVL.

This clonotype was seen ten or more times. Mismatch with germline at one junction end may stem from a read error. The chain employs TRBV12-3 or TRBV12-4 and TRBJ2-5; 13 nucleotides align to TRBD2. The length of the CDR3 is 13 residues. The CDR3 DNA reads TGTGCCAGCAGACCCGGGACTAGCGGGAATATAAGGTTC. Translating gives CASRPGTSGNIRF.

There are a few counts of this clonotype. This chain links TRBV10-3 with TRBJ1-2; 7 bases are a match to TRBD1. Germline V gene lookup returns CDR1 ENHRY and CDR2 SYGVKD. The CDR3 runs to 13 residues. J lost 0 bases, V lost 10 bases, and 5 bases had no gene match. The CDR3 DNA reads as TGTGCCAGTCAGGGGGGGGCTAACTATGGCTACACCTTC. Encoded protein: CASQGGANYGYTF.

This clonotype was counted at least ten times. This chain joins TRBV5-4 and TRBJ2-5; D may match TRBD1 or TRBD2 (6 bases each). Germline values: CDR1 SGHNT, CDR2 YYREEE (reference sequence). The V end lost 1 base, the J end lost 1 base, and 11 bases lay between the germline ends. This CDR3 is 15 amino acids long. CDR3: CASSLLGGFQETQYF. The CDR3 nucleotides are TGTGCCAGCAGCTTGCTAGGGGGGTTCCAAGAGACCCAGTACTTC.

Comments on this clonotype: This may arise from a read error, as a much more abundant clone is one base away. CDR3 amino acids: CASSPGERGFTEAFF. CDR3 DNA sequence: TGTGCCAGCAGCCCCGGGGAGAGGGGCTTCACTGAAGCTTTCTTT. The chain employs TRBV7-8 and TRBJ1-1, with D possibly being TRBD1 (5 bases). The V end lost 5 bases, the J end lost 4 bases, and 17 bases lay between the germline ends. Per germline, CDR1 SGHVS and CDR2 FQNEAQ. CDR3 length equals 15 residues.

The rearrangement uses TRBV2 and TRBJ2-5, with D perhaps matching TRBD1 (5 bases). The CDR3 spans 12 residues. Germline CDR1 reads SNHLY; CDR2 reads FYNNEI. V was shortened by 8 bases and J by 5 bases, with 12 bases between the two germline ends. The CDR3: CASGRGRETQYF. The CDR3, as DNA: TGTGCCAGCGGTAGGGGAAGGGAGACCCAGTACTTC.

This clonotype was picked up one time. An end of the junction differs from the germline gene, which may be a read error. J is TRBJ2-5 and V is TRBV20-1; perhaps D is TRBD1 or TRBD2 (6 bases each). This CDR3 has 14 amino acids. Germline CDR1 and CDR2: DFQATT and SNEGSKA (reference sequence). Here the CDR3 reads CSARLEGGQESQYF. In DNA form, the CDR3 reads TGCAGTGCTAGACTAGAGGGGGGCCAAGAGAGCCAGTACTTC.

This clonotype was detected ten times or more. The rearrangement joins TRBV20-1 to TRBJ2-3, with 7 bases fitting TRBD2. The V gene's germline CDR1 is DFQATT and CDR2 SNEGSKA (reference sequence). With V trimmed by 6 bases and J by 0 bases, 6 bases remained unmatched. The CDR3 spans 14 residues. The CDR3, as DNA: TGCAGTGCCCCCCGGCGGGAGAGCACAGATACGCAGTATTTT. Translated, it gives CSAPRRESTDTQYF.

This clonotype was seen just once. Compared with germline, one end of the junction differs, possibly owing to a read error. The chain recombines TRBV4-3 with TRBJ2-7, with 10 nucleotides matching TRBD2. CDR1 and CDR2 from the germline V gene are LGHNA and YSLEER. The CDR3 contains 15 residues. The CDR3 bases are TGCGCCAGCAACCAAGGGACTAGCGATCTATACGAGCAGTACTTC. This codes for CASNQGTSDLYEQYF.

Of note for this clonotype: The CDR3 carries no conserved terminal phenylalanine or tryptophan, so it likely arises from a read error. The J gene is TRBJ2-1, the V gene TRBV29-1; D is perhaps TRBD1 (5 bases). Germline loops: CDR1 SQVTM, CDR2 ANQGSEA. Deletions cut 8 bases from V and 6 bases from J, with 20 bases between. The CDR3 totals 14 residues. The CDR3 is CSSGGASGLNEQFL. As DNA, the CDR3 is TGCAGCTCCGGTGGGGCTAGTGGGCTCAATGAGCAGTTCCTC.

A few counts support this clonotype. One end of the junction is discordant with germline, which a read error may explain. The V and J genes are TRBV29-1 and TRBJ1-2, with D possibly matching TRBD1 (5 bases). The V gene's germline CDR1 is SQVTM and CDR2 ANQGSEA. The length of the CDR3 is 14 residues. CDR3 residues: CSVSGGNPDYGYTF. The DNA of the CDR3 is TGCAGCGTTTCCGGGGGGAACCCTGACTATGGTTACACCTTC.

Note on this clonotype: Being one base from a much bigger clone, this may be a read error. The chain uses TRBV20-1 and TRBJ2-5; D is possibly TRBD2 (5 bases). The CDR3 contains 11 residues. Germline loops: CDR1 DFQATT, CDR2 SNEGSKA (reference sequence). CDR3 protein: CSTRFAETQYF. CDR3 nucleotide sequence: TGCAGTACTAGATTCGCAGAGACCCAGTACTTC.

The table lists this clonotype with many counts. This rearrangement joins TRBV4-1 to TRBJ2-3; D is possibly TRBD2 (5 bases). Germline V gives CDR1 MGHRA, CDR2 YSYEKL. The CDR3 is 17 residues long. Trimming removed 0 bases at V and 0 bases at J, with 13 bases between. The CDR3 sequence: CASSQDGPRTSTDTQYF. The CDR3, as DNA: TGCGCCAGCAGCCAAGATGGTCCCAGGACTAGCACAGATACGCAGTATTTT.

A remark on this clonotype: This may stem from a read error, because a much larger clone lies one nucleotide away. This chain links TRBV1 with TRBJ2-1; the D call in the table, TRBD2, was not verified against the DNA. TRBV1 is noted as a pseudogene. This CDR3 contains 16 residues. This CDR3 is CTMGTSGFRSYNEQIF. For the CDR3, the DNA is TGCACCATGGGGACTAGCGGATTCCGCTCCTACAATGAGCAGATCTTC.

The chain combines TRBV6-6 with TRBJ2-1, with D possibly being TRBD2 (6 bases). The CDR3 length is 14 residues. The germline CDR1 and CDR2 sequences are MNHNY and SVGAGI (reference sequence). Written as DNA, the CDR3 is TGTGCTAGCTCACCGATACTAGCCCGGAATGAGCAGTTCTTC. Amino acid sequence: CASSPILARNEQFF.

J is TRBJ1-4 and V is TRBV12-3 or TRBV12-4; D gene unclear. Between the trimmed V and J ends, which lost 7 bases and 4 bases, there was a span of 13 bases. This CDR3 has 14 amino acids. The CDR3 loop reads CASIKAGYNEKLFF. The CDR3, as DNA: TGTGCCAGCATCAAAGCGGGGTATAATGAAAAACTGTTTTTT.

To note about this clonotype: Compared with germline, one end of the junction differs, possibly owing to a read error. This chain connects TRBV7-9 to TRBJ2-2; TRBD2 matches 12 bases. Germline V gene lookup returns CDR1 SEHNR and CDR2 FQNEAQ (reference sequence). The CDR3 is 15 residues long. CDR3 protein: CASSARLAGARELLF. The CDR3 DNA reads as TGTGCCAGCAGCGCCAGACTAGCGGGAGCCCGGGAGCTGCTTTTT.